This entry describes one T cell receptor beta chain. What it binds is not known. Universal primer sites and UMIs were introduced during 5'RACE template-switching synthesis of TCR cDNA. TCRdb reprocessed the 5' RACE reads via MiXCR and lists one record per CDR3 protein. The sample contains 200,000 to 300,000 distinct CDR3 sequences, around 13% of which appear only once. These data originate in a study of T cells after yellow fever vaccination. General study points: A large majority of primary-vaccination clones showed up again after the booster (under 98% CD4, roughly 88% CD8).

The germline gives CDR1 SGHDT, CDR2 YYEEEE. V lost 5 bases and J lost 0, with 12 bases in between. The CDR3 extends over 15 amino acids. The clonotype was recovered from a man aged 30 to 45 who received the YFV17D yellow fever vaccine. Source: CD4+ T cells sorted from PBMCs, taken 45 days after the yellow fever booster vaccination. V is TRBV5-6 and J is TRBJ2-1; D is ambiguous. CDR3 sequence: CASRRGWGSYNEQFF. In DNA form, the CDR3 reads TGTGCCAGCAGGCGTGGGTGGGGCTCCTACAATGAGCAGTTCTTC.